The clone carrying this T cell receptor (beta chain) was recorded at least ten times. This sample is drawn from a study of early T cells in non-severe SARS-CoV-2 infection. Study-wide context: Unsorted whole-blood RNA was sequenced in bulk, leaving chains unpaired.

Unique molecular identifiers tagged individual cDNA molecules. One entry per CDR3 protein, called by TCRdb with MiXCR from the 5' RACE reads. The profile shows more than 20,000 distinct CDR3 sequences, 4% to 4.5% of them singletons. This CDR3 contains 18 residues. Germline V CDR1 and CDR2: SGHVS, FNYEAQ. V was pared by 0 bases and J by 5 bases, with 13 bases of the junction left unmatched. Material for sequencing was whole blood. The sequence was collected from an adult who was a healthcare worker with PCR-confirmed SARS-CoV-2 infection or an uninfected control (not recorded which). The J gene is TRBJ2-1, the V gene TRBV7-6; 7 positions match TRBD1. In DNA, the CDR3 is TGTGCCAGCAGCTTAGCGCCTGAACAGGGGTTTTTTAACAATGAGCAGTTCTTC. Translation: CASSLAPEQGFFNNEQFF.